This T cell receptor (beta chain) is drawn from a study of T cells in Graves' hyperthyroidism and ophthalmopathy. Overall study results and limits: Stable hyperthyroidism was told apart from ophthalmopathy by a model built on 13 V-J features. Blood also contained most expanded thyroid clonotypes above 0.001. Onset of ophthalmopathy came a median approximately 6.8 months after the model predicted it.

V was pared by 9 bases and J by 2 bases, with 12 bases of the junction left unmatched. CDR1 LNHDA and CDR2 SQIVND come from the germline V gene (reference sequence). This CDR3 has 15 amino acids. This clonotype was seen only a few times. Its antigen is undetermined. The source material, RNA transcripts, was used to amplify TCR beta CDR3 regions. The HTBI primer set served for first-round RT-PCR of the TCR CDR3. TCRdb redid the calling of the multiplex PCR reads with MiXCR, one entry per CDR3 protein. The sample lists fewer than 350,000 distinct CDR3 sequences; about an eighth were seen once. Source material: blood. This chain connects TRBV19 to TRBJ2-7, with 8 bases identical to TRBD2. The sequence was collected from a woman aged 25 to 39 with Graves' hyperthyroidism that later progressed to Graves' ophthalmopathy. DNA of the CDR3: TGTGCCAGCTCGAATACACCGGGACTAGCCTACGAGCAGTACTTC. It yields the protein CASSNTPGLAYEQYF.